A selection of T cell receptor beta chains follows, all from one sample in a study of response to subunit inactivated influenza vaccine. Each CDR3 protein is one row after TCRdb ran MiXCR on the RT-PCR reads. The sample has about 700,000 distinct CDR3 sequences; approximately 15% are singletons. Sequencing was performed on PBMCs from blood, taken 14 to 15 days before vaccination. These receptors all stem from a man in his fifties or sixties who received an inactivated influenza vaccine. CDR3s include the opening cysteine and the closing phenylalanine or tryptophan. D genes are given only for firm matches. Expanded clones are given a class, and other clones once, few, many or no size at all.

j_call clone_size cdr3_length v_call d_call cdr3_nt cdr3_aa
TRBJ2-2 few 14 TRBV6-2/TRBV6-3 - TGTGCCAGCACCCCCATAGGCCCGTCCCGGGAGCTGTTTTTT CASTPIGPSRELFF
TRBJ2-7 many 14 TRBV4-3 - TGCGCCAGCAGCCAAGGTGCCGGGTCCTACGAGCAGTACTTC CASSQGAGSYEQYF
TRBJ2-7 - 15 TRBV4-2 - TGTGCCAGCAGCCAAGTCGGCGGATCTCACTACGAGCAGTACTTC CASSQVGGSHYEQYF
TRBJ1-5 many 13 TRBV24-1 - TGTGCCACCAGAGCACGGGCAGGTCAGCCCCAGCATTTT CATRARAGQPQHF
TRBJ1-2 many 13 TRBV20-1 TRBD1 TGCAGTGCTAGTGCGGGACAGGTATATGGCTACACCTTC CSASAGQVYGYTF
TRBJ1-6 few 14 TRBV6-2/TRBV6-3 TRBD1 TGTGCCAGCAGGCGGACAGGGGGATCTTCACCCCTCCACTTT CASRRTGGSSPLHF
TRBJ2-1 many 14 TRBV29-1 - TGCAGCGTTGAATCGGGAGCAGCCTACAATGAGCAGTTCTTC CSVESGAAYNEQFF
TRBJ2-5 - 13 TRBV5-8 - TGTGCCAGCAGCTTGGTCGCCCGCGGGACCCAGTACTTC CASSLVARGTQYF
TRBJ2-5 - 12 TRBV5-6 - TGTGCCAGCAGCTTATACTGGGAGACCCAGTACTTC CASSLYWETQYF
TRBJ2-7 few 13 TRBV12-3/TRBV12-4 - TGTGCCAGCAGTAGACACGAGGTCTACGAGCAGTACTTC CASSRHEVYEQYF
TRBJ2-7 few 15 TRBV10-3 - TGTGCCATCAGTGGACAGGCCTCGAGCAACTACGAGCAGTACTTC CAISGQASSNYEQYF
TRBJ2-2 few 13 TRBV10-1 - TGCGCCAGCAGTGAGAGGGGGACAGGGGAGCTGTTTTTT CASSERGTGELFF
TRBJ1-1 few 15 TRBV6-5 - TGTGCCAGCAGTTACTCGCTAGGGGGGAACACTGAAGCTTTCTTT CASSYSLGGNTEAFF
TRBJ2-3 - 16 TRBV20-1 TRBD2 TGCTGTGCTAGGGGCCTCCGGGACTACAGCACAGATACGCAGTATTTT CCARGLRDYSTDTQYF
TRBJ1-2 - 14 TRBV3-1 - TGTGCCAGCAGCCCTGATGGGAGGTTCTATGGCTACACCTTC CASSPDGRFYGYTF
TRBJ2-3 - 14 TRBV6-1 - TGTGCCACGCTACCCAGGGGCGGCACAGATACGCAGTATTTT CATLPRGGTDTQYF
TRBJ2-5 - 15 TRBV28 - TGTGCCAGCAGTTTATCGGAGCCCGCTGGAGAGACCCAGTACTTC CASSLSEPAGETQYF
TRBJ2-2 few 15 TRBV24-1 - TGTGCCACCAGTGCCTCTTCGCACCTCACCGGGGAGCTGTTTTTT CATSASSHLTGELFF
TRBJ2-7 - 15 TRBV7-8 TRBD1 TGTGCCAGCAGCTTACCCTACAGGGGATCCTACGAGCAGTACTTC CASSLPYRGSYEQYF
TRBJ1-1 few 14 TRBV5-1 - TGCGCCAGCTCTTCGGCACTTATGAACACTGAAGCTTTCTTT CASSSALMNTEAFF
TRBJ2-7 few 16 TRBV5-1 - TGCGCCAGCAGCTTATCGACAGGTGGGAATTCCTACGAGCAGTACTTC CASSLSTGGNSYEQYF
TRBJ2-1 - 17 TRBV10-3 TRBD2 TGTGCCATCAGTGAGTCGCAGGGCGGGAGTGTCGGCAATGAGCAGTTCTTC CAISESQGGSVGNEQFF
TRBJ2-4 - 16 TRBV7-8 TRBD1 TGTGCCAGCAGCCCACTACGACAGGGGAGTAAGGACATTCAGTACTTC CASSPLRQGSKDIQYF
TRBJ2-3 - 14 TRBV7-8 - TGTGCCAGCAGCTCCCACAGGGTAGGAGATACGCAGTATTTT CASSSHRVGDTQYF
TRBJ2-7 few 15 TRBV5-1 TRBD2 TGCGCCAGCAGCTTGGAGGCGGGAGACTCCTACGAGCAGTACTTC CASSLEAGDSYEQYF
TRBJ2-3 many 15 TRBV3-1 - TGTGCCAGCAGCCAAGGGGAGGCGAACACAGATACGCAGTATTTT CASSQGEANTDTQYF
TRBJ2-2 - 15 TRBV29-1 TRBD2 TGCAGCGTTGCCAGTAGCGGGGGGTACACCGGGGAGCTGTTTTTT CSVASSGGYTGELFF
TRBJ2-7 - 13 TRBV20-1 - TGCAGTGCTAGAGCTGGGCAGGGCGACGAGCAGTACTTC CSARAGQGDEQYF
TRBJ1-1 - 17 TRBV13 TRBD1 TGTGCCAGCAGCTCTGGGACAGGGGGTATCATGAACACTGAAGCTTTCTTT CASSSGTGGIMNTEAFF
TRBJ2-5 few 12 TRBV12-3/TRBV12-4 - TGTGCCACCCGAATGGGGGCTGGGACCCAGTACTTC CATRMGAGTQYF
TRBJ1-4 few 15 TRBV29-1 TRBD1 TGCAGCGTCGGCGAACCGGGACAGGGGAGCGAAAAACTGTTTTTT CSVGEPGQGSEKLFF
TRBJ2-1 - 17 TRBV6-1 TRBD2 TGTGCCAGCAGCACGCTCTTCCAGGTACTAGCGGGCGACTCGCAGTTCTTC CASSTLFQVLAGDSQFF
TRBJ2-5 many 13 TRBV7-3 - TGTGCCAGCAGCTCCACAGGGAGAGAGACCCAGTACTTC CASSSTGRETQYF
TRBJ2-5 - 15 TRBV28 TRBD2 TGTGCCAGCAGCCCAGGGCGGGAGGGCCAAGAGACCCAGTACTTC CASSPGREGQETQYF
TRBJ2-2 many 13 TRBV12-3/TRBV12-4 - TGTGCCAGCAGCCGCAGGAACACCGGGGAGCTGTTTTTT CASSRRNTGELFF
TRBJ2-5 many 14 TRBV10-2 TRBD1 TGCGCCAGCAGCCCAATCGGGACAGAAGAGACCCAGTACTTC CASSPIGTEETQYF
TRBJ2-3 few 16 TRBV4-2 TRBD2 TGTGCCAGCAGCACAGACGGACTAGCGGGAGAGTCTACGCAGTATTTT CASSTDGLAGESTQYF
TRBJ2-6 - 15 TRBV7-2 - TGTGCCAGCAGCCCTTGGGGATCTGGGGCCAACGTCCTGACTTTC CASSPWGSGANVLTF
TRBJ2-4 - 13 TRBV5-1 TRBD1 TGCGCCAGCAGCAAAGACAGGGGGGGTATTCAGTACTTC CASSKDRGGIQYF
TRBJ2-7 - 16 TRBV7-2 TRBD2 TGTGCCAGCAGCGTCCTCTATTCAGCGGGAGGGTACGAGCAGTACTTC CASSVLYSAGGYEQYF
TRBJ1-1 - 18 TRBV20-1 - TGCTGTGCTAGAGATTGGATAGGGGCAGGGAAGTTGAACACTGAAGCTTTCTTT CCARDWIGAGKLNTEAFF
TRBJ2-5 - 15 TRBV10-3 - TGTGCCATCAGTGAGTCTCCCGGGCTGCAAGAGACCCAGTACTTC CAISESPGLQETQYF
TRBJ1-2 - 15 TRBV7-9 TRBD1 TGTGCCAGCAGCTTATCACAGGGGTTCAACTATGGCTACACCTTC CASSLSQGFNYGYTF
TRBJ2-7 once 13 TRBV7-9 - TGTGCCGGGCGACAGGACCCAGCACGCGAGCAGTACTTC CAGRQDPAREQYF
TRBJ2-2 - 17 TRBV20-1 TRBD2 TGCAGTGCTAGGGGACTAGCGGGGGGCCGCTACACCGGGGAGCTGTTTTTT CSARGLAGGRYTGELFF
TRBJ2-2 - 14 TRBV6-5 - TGTGCCAGCAGTGTATCAGTAAAACCCGGGGAGCTGTTTTTT CASSVSVKPGELFF
TRBJ2-7 - 15 TRBV24-1 - TGTGCCACCAGTGATTCCATGCGGGACCACTACGAGCAGTACTTC CATSDSMRDHYEQYF
TRBJ2-1 - 14 TRBV29-1 - TGCAGCGTTGAACCGGCGGACCCTGGCGATGAGCAGTTCTTC CSVEPADPGDEQFF
TRBJ2-2 - 15 TRBV12-3/TRBV12-4 TRBD1 TGTGCCAGCAGCGCGGGACAGGGTTACACCGGGGAGCTGTTTTTT CASSAGQGYTGELFF
TRBJ2-7 many 11 TRBV28 - TGTGCCAGCAGTCTCAGGTCCGAGCAGTACTTC CASSLRSEQYF
TRBJ2-7 few 14 TRBV10-3 TRBD1 TGTGCCATCTCCATAAGACAGGGTTTTTACGAGCAGTACTTC CAISIRQGFYEQYF
TRBJ2-1 - 17 TRBV24-1 - TGTGCCACCTCCGGGACCCCTAGAGGGGGATCCTACAATGAGCAGTTCTTC CATSGTPRGGSYNEQFF
TRBJ2-5 - 15 TRBV18 - TGTGCCAGCTCACCCCCAACTGGATTCCAAGAGACCCAGTACTTC CASSPPTGFQETQYF
TRBJ1-1 - 14 TRBV2 - TGTGCCAGCACCGGGGCAGGCACGAACACTGAAGCTTTCTTT CASTGAGTNTEAFF
TRBJ2-6 many 17 TRBV5-6 - TGTGCCAGCACCAAACTAACAGACAGGTCTGGGGCCAACGTCCTGACTTTC CASTKLTDRSGANVLTF
TRBJ2-2 few 14 TRBV29-1 - TGCAGCGTGGGGACACCAACTCACACCGGGGAGCTGTTTTTT CSVGTPTHTGELFF
TRBJ2-6 many 14 TRBV20-1 - TGCAGTGCTCCCTCCCTACAGGGGGCCAACGTCCTGACTTTC CSAPSLQGANVLTF